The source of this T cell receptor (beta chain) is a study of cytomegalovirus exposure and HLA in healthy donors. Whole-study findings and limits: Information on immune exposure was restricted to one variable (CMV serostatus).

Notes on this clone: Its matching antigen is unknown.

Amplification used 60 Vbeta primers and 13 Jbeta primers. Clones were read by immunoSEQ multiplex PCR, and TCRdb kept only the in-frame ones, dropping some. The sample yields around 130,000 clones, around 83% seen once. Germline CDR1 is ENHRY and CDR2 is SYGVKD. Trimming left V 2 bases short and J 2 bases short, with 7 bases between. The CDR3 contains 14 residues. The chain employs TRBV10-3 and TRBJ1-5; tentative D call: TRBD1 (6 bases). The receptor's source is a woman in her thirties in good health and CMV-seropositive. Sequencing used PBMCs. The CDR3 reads CAISEAGGNQPQHF. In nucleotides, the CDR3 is TGTGCCATCAGTGAGGCAGGGGGCAATCAGCCCCAGCATTTT.